This TCR beta chain derives from a study of Ad26.COV2.S vaccination and SARS-CoV-2 variants (dated by TCRdb to the early 2020s). About the study as a whole: Donors in the vaccine arm were drawn from COV1001, a phase I-IIa trial of Ad26.COV2.S in healthy adults that was multicentre, randomized, double-blind and placebo-controlled. Dosing of Ad26.COV2.S was intramuscular, at either 5x10^10 or 1x10^11 viral particles, delivered as one shot or as two shots spaced 56 days apart. Sequencing of the TCRbeta repertoire served to evaluate the specificity and breadth of SARS-CoV-2-reactive T cell receptors following Ad26.COV2.S vaccination. A total of around 32 samples were included in the TCR-sequenced set, comprising around 19 Ad26.COV2.S vaccine recipients, 5 placebo recipients and 8 SARS-CoV-2 convalescent individuals. Participants in the trial were split at random into five groups of five each, receiving low-dose or high-dose Ad26.COV2.S once or twice, or else placebo on both occasions. Blinding of investigators to trial group allocation was maintained during experiments and outcome assessment. What the study reported, not specific to this receptor: Substantial breadth of spike-specific CD8+ and CD4+ T cell responses was reported after vaccination. Compared with placebo recipients, Ad26.COV2.S recipients showed higher spike-specific TCR breadth (P = 0.0014). Vaccine and placebo recipients had similar non-spike TCR breadth, a finding consistent with the vaccine containing only spike. Comparing responses between vaccine doses or regimens was not something the study was powered to do. It was noted by the authors that total T cell responses may have been underestimated by the TCR breadth and depth analyses.

With regard to this clone: This receptor's antigen is unknown. No quality values exist for individual bases; no much larger clone is one base distant.

The CDR3, cysteine through phenylalanine, is 13 amino acids long. Kept here is only the CDR3 DNA, which spans 39 bases and is read in frame from base 1. CDR1 and CDR2 (LNHDA, SQIVND) derive from the germline V gene (reference sequence). Trimming takes 5 bases off V and 4 bases off J; junction bases not matched to a gene: 5. The sample's treatment or condition label, in plain terms: around 19 received Ad26.COV2.S at low or high dose, single or two shots; several received placebo; per-sample allocation not given. Repertoires of vaccine and placebo recipients were sequenced from samples collected on day 63 after the first injection. In Cohort 1b, about two dozen adults aged 18-55 years were enrolled at a single site in Boston, USA, between 29 July and 7 August 2020. Ad26.COV2.S was a replication-incompetent adenovirus type 26 vector expressing a prefusion-stabilized SARS-CoV-2 spike protein from the original Wuhan strain.

The immunoSEQ Assay was used to sequence TCRbeta CDR3 regions. After extraction, genomic DNA underwent amplification by bias-controlled multiplex PCR, followed by high-throughput sequencing. Processing in the source paper ran as follows. Collapsing and filtering of sequences were performed to quantify the absolute abundance of each unique TCRbeta CDR3 region. T cell fraction was estimated by normalizing TCRbeta template counts to usable DNA, with usable DNA measured through amplification of reference genes found in all nucleated cells. Repertoire TCRs were annotated as SARS-CoV-2-specific by exact matching of V gene, CDR3 amino acid sequence and J gene to a known reactive TCR set. MIRA supplied the reference SARS-CoV-2 TCR set, which was filtered for enrichment in COVID-19-positive ImmuneCODE repertoires so that public or cross-reactive TCRs were removed. Using the MIRA antigens, annotated TCRs were further analysed by specific ORF or by position within an ORF. Breadth was defined as the number of annotated unique rearrangements divided by the total number of unique productive rearrangements, and depth was defined as the summed frequency of the annotated unique rearrangements. TCR breadth was compared between groups using two-sided Wilcoxon rank-sum tests. TCRdb's version of the immuneACCESS table is confined to in-frame rearrangements and falls short of the full clone set. An unresolved V gene accounts for under half of the shortfall where checked; the remainder is of unknown origin. The DNA gave D and trimming, while V, J and clone size come from that table. This sample lists about half a million clones; roughly nine tenths were detected once. Together, the top ten hold under 2% of the sample.

This sequence originates from a person aged 18-60 years who received the Ad26.COV2.S COVID-19 vaccine or a placebo. The sample was peripheral blood, taken in a trial of Ad26.COV2.S vaccine versus placebo. This receptor chain uses TRBV19 and TRBJ2-7, with TRBD1 identical over 7 junction bases. The nucleotides are TGTGCCAGTAGTTTCAGGGGGAAGTACGAGCAGTACTTC. This sequence encodes CASSFRGKYEQYF.